Each of the 14 T cell receptor beta chains below was sequenced from the same sample in a study of molecular identifiers for immune sequencing clone quantification. From the PCR reads, TCRdb called clonotypes with MiXCR, one entry per CDR3 protein. The sample shows just under 650,000 distinct CDR3 sequences, 20% of them seen only once. Material: naive CD8+ T cells from blood, with Jurkat cell RNA spiked in. As for subset: FACS-sorted CD8+CD4-CCR7+CD45RA+ naive T cells. The receptor source for this set is a human donor in good health. Some libraries in this study had Jurkat cell RNA spiked in.

The V gene is TRBV2, the J gene TRBJ2-1; 7 nucleotides align to TRBD1. Germline V lookup: CDR1 SNHLY, CDR2 FYNNEI. The V and J ends lost 6 bases and 7 bases, in that order; junction bases with no gene match: 12. CDR3 length equals 15 residues. The chain's CDR3 is CASRLTGTDYNEQFF. The CDR3, as DNA: TGTGCCAGCAGACTCACCGGGACAGATTATAATGAGCAGTTCTTC.

There are a few counts of this clonotype. V and J are TRBV19 and TRBJ2-5, with D perhaps TRBD1 (6 bases). Germline-derived CDR1 and CDR2 are LNHDA and SQIVND (reference sequence). V gave up 6 bases and J gave up 9 bases, with 26 bases separating them. The CDR3 is 16 amino acids. The CDR3 loop reads CASSLGARAGLGAQYF. Here the CDR3 DNA reads TGTGCCAGTAGCCTGGGGGCCAGGGCTGGTCTCGGGGCCCAGTACTTC.

For this clonotype: A much larger clone differs by one base, so this may be a read error. The rearrangement uses TRBV2 and TRBJ2-1, with a tentative D call TRBD1 (6 bases). This CDR3 region has 15 residues. Trimming pared 11 bases from V and 6 bases from J, leaving 23 bases between. Germline lookup yields CDR1 SNHLY and CDR2 FYNNEI. CDR3 nucleotide sequence: TGTGCCGGCGAAACAACCGCCGGACAGAGCAATGAGCAGTTCTTC. Amino acid sequence: CAGETTAGQSNEQFF.

For this clonotype: The junction and the germline gene differ at one end; a read error may be behind it. This chain joins TRBV30 and TRBJ2-7, with D perhaps matching TRBD2 (6 bases). The CDR3 length is 11 residues. The germline V gene has CDR1 GTSNPN and CDR2 SVGIG (reference sequence). Here the CDR3 DNA reads TGTGCCTGGAGTGGACTAGACGAGCAGTGCTTC. This gives the protein CAWSGLDEQCF. The variable domain in full, completed from reference TRBV30 and TRBJ2-7, reads SQTIHQWPATLVQPVGSPLSLECTVEGTSNPNLYWYRQAAGRGLQLLFYSVGIGQISSEVPQNLSASRPQDRQFILSSKKLLLSDSGFYLCAWSGLDEQCFGPGTRLTVT.

A note on this clonotype: The CDR3 ends on some other residue instead of the conserved phenylalanine or tryptophan, so this is likely a read error. The chain recombines TRBV7-9 with TRBJ2-3; D is possibly TRBD2 (5 bases). Germline V CDR1 and CDR2: SEHNR, FQNEAQ (reference sequence). The CDR3 loop spans 12 amino acids. The ends were cut back, 9 bases at V and 4 bases at J, with 11 bases in the middle. CDR3 in amino acids: CASSPRADTQYL. The CDR3 DNA is TGTGCCAGTAGCCCGAGGGCAGATACGCAGTATCTT.

This clonotype was detected ten times or more. The V call is TRBV2, the J call TRBJ2-5; 10 bases align to TRBD1. Germline values: CDR1 SNHLY, CDR2 FYNNEI. J gave up 3 bases and V 0 bases, and 4 bases lay outside the gene matches. The CDR3 is 16 residues long. DNA of the CDR3: TGTGCCAGCAGTGAAGCTCGCGGACAGGGGGAAGAGACCCAGTACTTC. As protein: CASSEARGQGEETQYF. The whole variable domain, remainder taken from reference TRBV2 and TRBJ2-5, is EPEVTQTPSHQVTQMGQEVILRCVPISNHLYFYWYRQILGQKVEFLVSFYNNEISEKSEIFDDQFSVERPDGSNFTLKIRSTKLEDSAMYFCASSEARGQGEETQYFGPGTRLLVL.

This clonotype was seen a few times. The rearrangement uses TRBV19 and TRBJ2-4; D remains ambiguous. The V and J ends lost 3 bases and 3 bases respectively, with 6 bases between them. Germline CDR1 and CDR2: LNHDA and SQIVND (reference sequence). This CDR3 has 13 amino acids. CDR3 amino acids: CASSIYSKNIQYF. The CDR3 DNA is TGTGCCAGTAGTATCTACAGCAAAAACATTCAGTACTTC.

This clonotype has at least ten counts. The V gene is TRBV20-1, the J gene TRBJ1-1; weak D call: TRBD1 (6 bases). In germline, CDR1 is DFQATT, CDR2 SNEGSKA (reference sequence). The V end lost 0 bases, the J end lost 3 bases, and 20 bases lay between the germline ends. The CDR3 extends over 17 amino acids. CDR3 loop: CSARDLPPGGAYTEAFF. The CDR3 bases are TGCAGTGCTAGAGATCTCCCCCCTGGGGGCGCGTACACTGAAGCTTTCTTT.

In this sample, this clonotype turned up many times. The J gene is TRBJ1-5, the V gene TRBV28; 7 bases align to TRBD1. The germline gives CDR1 MDHEN, CDR2 SYDVKM. This CDR3 region has 15 residues. V lost 4 bases and J lost 1; bases outside the gene matches: 4. CDR3 sequence (DNA): TGTGCCAGCAGTTACACGACAGGGAGCAATCAGCCCCAGCATTTT. Translating it yields CASSYTTGSNQPQHF. The entire variable domain, with the rest obtained from reference TRBV28 and TRBJ1-5, is as follows: DVKVTQSSRYLVKRTGEKVFLECVQDMDHENMFWYRQDPGLGLRLIYFSYDVKMKEKGDIPEGYSVSREKKERFSLILESASTNQTSMYLCASSYTTGSNQPQHFGDGTRLSIL.

This clonotype was observed a handful of times. V gene TRBV27 combines with J gene TRBJ1-3; D unclear. CDR1 and CDR2 (germline): MNHEY, SMNVEV (reference sequence). With 8 bases removed from V and 1 base from J, the gap between germline ends came to 9 bases. The CDR3 totals 13 residues. CDR3 in DNA: TGTGCCAGCCGACCCGCATCTGGAAACACCATATATTTT. Encoded protein: CASRPASGNTIYF.

This clonotype was seen repeatedly, ten times or more. The chain carries TRBV27 and TRBJ2-7; D remains ambiguous. The V gene's germline CDR1 is MNHEY and CDR2 SMNVEV (reference sequence). V lost 2 bases to trimming and J lost 1 base, with 15 bases between them. The CDR3 runs 16 residues. In nucleotides, the CDR3 is TGTGCCAGCAGTTTAATAGGGCCCAGTTCTTCCTACGAGCAGTACTTC. Protein sequence: CASSLIGPSSSYEQYF.

This clonotype has ten or more counts. This chain connects TRBV7-8 to TRBJ2-7; 10 bases align to TRBD2. V was pared by 5 bases and J by 12 bases, with 7 bases of the junction left unmatched. Germline loops: CDR1 SGHVS, CDR2 FQNEAQ. The CDR3 sequence is 12 residues long. CDR3 sequence reads: CASSILAGVGYF. The DNA of the CDR3 is TGTGCCAGCAGCATTCTAGCGGGGGTCGGGTACTTC. Filled out from reference TRBV7-8 and TRBJ2-7, the complete variable domain reads GAGVSQSPRYKVAKRGQDVALRCDPISGHVSLFWYQQALGQGPEFLTYFQNEAQLDKSGLPSDRFFAERPEGSVSTLKIQRTQQEDSAVYLCASSILAGVGYFGPGTRLTVT.

This clonotype was counted many times. The V call is TRBV27, the J call TRBJ1-5; TRBD1 is a possible D gene (5 bases). V lost 8 bases and J lost 5, with 16 bases in between. Germline V lookup: CDR1 MNHEY, CDR2 SMNVEV (reference sequence). The CDR3 totals 14 residues. The CDR3 is CASGFSGLDQPQHF. The CDR3 nucleotides are TGTGCCAGCGGGTTTTCAGGGTTGGATCAGCCCCAGCATTTT.

The rearrangement joins TRBV2 to TRBJ1-1; 7 bases map to TRBD1. CDR3 length: 13 amino acids. V lost 11 bases and J lost 4; bases outside the gene matches: 10. Germline V lookup: CDR1 SNHLY, CDR2 FYNNEI. The CDR3 bases are TGTGCCGCAGGGGGGGGGTCTGGCACTGAAGCTTTCTTT. Amino acids: CAAGGGSGTEAFF.